Listed below are T cell receptor beta chains from one sample, sequenced in a study of memory CD4+ T cells and cytomegalovirus serostatus. Profiling relied on immunoSEQ multiplex PCR, and the TCRdb table lists in-frame clones only, not all of them. Among about 61,000 clones listed, 80% to 85% were seen once. Input material: memory CD4+ T cells from blood. The origin of the receptors is an adult in good health and CMV-seronegative. Each CDR3 is given with its conserved first and last residue. The order of the fields is D gene, clone size, J gene, V gene, CDR3 DNA, CDR3 protein. D genes are given only for firm matches. Part of the rows lack a size; the others show once, few, many or a class for expanded clones.

TRBD1	NA	TRBJ1-2	TRBV9	TGTGCCAGCAGCGTATGGGACAGGGGGCGGAACTATGGCTACACCTTC	CASSVWDRGRNYGYTF
NA	NA	TRBJ2-5	TRBV18	TGTGCCAGCTCACCACCAAACAGGGATTTGGAGACCCAGTACTTC	CASSPPNRDLETQYF
TRBD1	NA	TRBJ1-1	TRBV7-9	TGTGCCAGCAGCGGGACCGGGACAGCCTTTAGGAACACTGAAGCTTTCTTT	CASSGTGTAFRNTEAFF
NA	NA	TRBJ1-4	TRBV9	TGTGCCAGCAGCGTAGGAGGGGTTAATGAAAAACTGTTTTTT	CASSVGGVNEKLFF
NA	NA	TRBJ2-1	TRBV2	TGTGCCAGCACCTTAGACTCCGTCTACAATGAGCAGTTCTTC	CASTLDSVYNEQFF
NA	NA	TRBJ2-1	TRBV4-2	TGTGCCAGCAGCCAAGTCCGTACGGGGGGCGACCCACAGTTCTTC	CASSQVRTGGDPQFF
TRBD1	NA	TRBJ2-4	TRBV27	TGTGCCAGGAAACAGGGGGAAAACATTCAGTACTTC	CARKQGENIQYF
NA	NA	TRBJ2-1	TRBV11-2	TGTGCCAGCAGCCGTAGCCTTATCGGGCTAGGGAACAATGAGCAGTTCTTC	CASSRSLIGLGNNEQFF
NA	few	TRBJ1-1	TRBV11-3	TGTGCCAGCAGCCCGGGGGGCAATAAGAACACTGAAGCTTTCTTT	CASSPGGNKNTEAFF
NA	NA	TRBJ2-5	TRBV19	TGTGCCAGTAGTATAGCGGTAGTAAGGACAGAGAAAGAGACCCAGTACTTC	CASSIAVVRTEKETQYF
TRBD2	NA	TRBJ2-7	TRBV5-4	TGTGCCAGCAGCTCCAAGCCGGGACTAGCGGGGGGTCTTCCCTACGAGCAGTACTTC	CASSSKPGLAGGLPYEQYF
NA	NA	TRBJ1-1	TRBV5-1	TGCGCCAGCAGCTTCCTCTCGGGGGCGGAAAAAGCTTTCTTT	CASSFLSGAEKAFF
TRBD1	few	TRBJ2-7	TRBV6-1	TGTGCCAGCAGTGAACCCGACAGGGGGACCTACGAGCAGTACTTC	CASSEPDRGTYEQYF
NA	NA	TRBJ2-3	TRBV11-1	TGTGCCAGCAGCCCCGACAGTACGGGCACAGATACGCAGTATTTT	CASSPDSTGTDTQYF
TRBD1	NA	TRBJ2-3	TRBV7-8	TGTGCCAGCAGCTTAGCAGGGGGCGCAGATACGCAGTATTTT	CASSLAGGADTQYF
NA	NA	TRBJ1-1	TRBV18	TGTGCCAGCTCACTATCCACAGGGAACACTGAAGCTTTCTTT	CASSLSTGNTEAFF
NA	NA	TRBJ1-2	TRBV19	TGTGCCAGTAGCTTCCAGGGGACCTCCTATGGCTACACCTTC	CASSFQGTSYGYTF
NA	NA	TRBJ2-5	TRBV5-1	TGCGCCAGCAGCTTGCCAGAGGAGACCCAGTACTTC	CASSLPEETQYF
NA	NA	TRBJ1-4	TRBV7-9	TGTGCCAGCAGCTCGAGGGCCTCCGGTGAAAAACTGTTTTTT	CASSSRASGEKLFF
TRBD1	NA	TRBJ2-7	TRBV5-1	TGCGCCAGCAGCTTGGGGACAGGGAGCTCCTACGAGCAGTACTTC	CASSLGTGSSYEQYF
NA	NA	TRBJ2-6	TRBV10-2	TGCGCCAGCAGCCTCGAGGAGCCTACCTACTCTGGGGCCAACGTCCTGACTTTC	CASSLEEPTYSGANVLTF
NA	NA	TRBJ2-5	TRBV7-9	TGTGCCAGCAGCTTTCGTGAGGGAGGGGGTCGAGAGACCCAGTACTTC	CASSFREGGGRETQYF
TRBD1	NA	TRBJ2-1	TRBV5-1	TGCGCCAGCAGCTCCCGGGACAGGCTCTCCAATGAGCAGTTCTTC	CASSSRDRLSNEQFF
NA	NA	TRBJ2-5	TRBV6-4	TGTGCCAGCAGTGAGTCAGGGCAAGAGACCCAGTACTTC	CASSESGQETQYF
NA	once	TRBJ2-3	TRBV9	TGTGCCAGCAGCGTAGGGCTAGCCCCAGATACGCAGTATTTT	CASSVGLAPDTQYF
NA	NA	TRBJ2-2	TRBV4-2	TGTGCCAGCAGCCCCCATGCCGGGGGGAACACCGGGGAGCTGTTTTTT	CASSPHAGGNTGELFF
TRBD1	NA	TRBJ2-7	TRBV9	TGTGCCAGCAGCGCGACAGGGGGATACGAGCAGTACTTC	CASSATGGYEQYF
NA	few	TRBJ2-1	TRBV5-6	TGTGCCAGCAGCCCCGGATTAAAAAGCAATGAGCAGTTCTTC	CASSPGLKSNEQFF
NA	NA	TRBJ1-1	TRBV10-2	TGCGCCAGCAGTGATTCAGGGCGAATCAGGACTGAAGCTTTCTTT	CASSDSGRIRTEAFF
TRBD2	NA	TRBJ2-1	TRBV19	TGTGCCAGTAGTCTCCGGGAGGCCTACAATGAGCAGTTCTTC	CASSLREAYNEQFF
NA	NA	TRBJ2-5	TRBV5-1	TGCGCCAGCAGCTTGACTTCTGCAGGGGGGTTGGGGACCCAGTACTTC	CASSLTSAGGLGTQYF
NA	NA	TRBJ2-7	TRBV7-2	TGTGCCAGCAGCGTGGACAGAATGTCGACCTACGAGCAGTACTTC	CASSVDRMSTYEQYF
NA	NA	TRBJ2-1	TRBV2	TGTGCCAGCAGTGACTTCTATGAGCAGTTCTTC	CASSDFYEQFF
TRBD1	NA	TRBJ2-7	TRBV20-1	TGCAGTGCTAAGGGGGCCGAGCAGTACTTC	CSAKGAEQYF
NA	NA	TRBJ1-1	TRBV19	TGTGCCAGTAGACCCCGAGCCATGAACACTGAAGCTTTCTTT	CASRPRAMNTEAFF
TRBD2	NA	TRBJ2-1	TRBV7-3	TGTGCCAGCAGCTTAGGGGGGGGACTAGACAATGAGCAGTTCTTC	CASSLGGGLDNEQFF
NA	few	TRBJ1-5	TRBV11-1	TGTGCCAGCAGCCCTAGGGAAGGTCAGCCCCAGCATTTT	CASSPREGQPQHF
NA	NA	TRBJ2-5	TRBV4-1	TGCGCCAGCAGCCAAGCCCCAGGGGAAGAGACCCAGTACTTC	CASSQAPGEETQYF
NA	NA	TRBJ1-1	TRBV19	TGTGCCAGTAGTATGAAGTACACTGAAGCTTTCTTT	CASSMKYTEAFF
NA	NA	TRBJ1-2	TRBV11-2	TGTGCCAGCAGCCCAAATCCGGGGAGTTATGGCTACACCTTC	CASSPNPGSYGYTF
NA	NA	TRBJ2-1	TRBV10-3	TGTGCCATCAGTAGAGAGAATGAGCAGTTCTTC	CAISRENEQFF
NA	NA	TRBJ2-2	TRBV12-5	TGTGCTAGTGGTTTTGCGACGGGGAAGAACACCGGGGAGCTGTTTTTT	CASGFATGKNTGELFF
NA	NA	TRBJ2-1	TRBV9	TGTGCCAGCAGCCGTAGGAGCTCCTACAATGAGCAGTTCTTC	CASSRRSSYNEQFF
TRBD2	NA	TRBJ2-1	TRBV5-1	TGCGCCAGCAGCCCGGGCGGGAGCTCCTACAATGAGCAGTTCTTC	CASSPGGSSYNEQFF
NA	NA	TRBJ2-5	TRBV7-7	TGTGCCAGCAGCTACGCCGGGGGAAGTCAAGAGACCCAGTACTTC	CASSYAGGSQETQYF
NA	once	TRBJ2-3	TRBV4-1	TGCGCCAGCAGCCAAGACGGGATAGCTAGCACAGATACGCAGTATTTT	CASSQDGIASTDTQYF
NA	NA	TRBJ2-7	TRBV21-1	TGTGCCAGCAGCAAAGTCGGCAGGGTCAGGAACGAGCAGTACTTC	CASSKVGRVRNEQYF
TRBD2	NA	TRBJ2-7	TRBV7-8	TGTGCCAGCAGCTTAGCCCGCGGGCTAGCGGGATTCTACGAGCAGTACTTC	CASSLARGLAGFYEQYF
NA	few	TRBJ2-7	TRBV7-2	TGTGCCAGCAGCTTAAATTTTGGCGGTGTGGGGTACGAGCAGTACTTC	CASSLNFGGVGYEQYF
NA	once	TRBJ2-2	TRBV10-2	TGCGCCAGCGCTGGACAGTCGAACACCGGGGAGCTGTTTTTT	CASAGQSNTGELFF
TRBD2	NA	TRBJ2-5	TRBV5-1	TGCGCCAGCAGTTCCAGGGGGACTAGCGATCAAGAGACCCAGTACTTC	CASSSRGTSDQETQYF
TRBD1	NA	TRBJ2-2	TRBV4-1	TGCGCCAGCAGCCTTAGAGGGACAGGGGGCCTAACCGGGGAGCTGTTTTTT	CASSLRGTGGLTGELFF
NA	NA	TRBJ1-4	TRBV11-2	TGTGCCAGCAGCTTAGATCTGGGGAGAGGCGATGATGAAAAACTGTTTTTT	CASSLDLGRGDDEKLFF
NA	NA	TRBJ1-2	TRBV7-9	TGTGCCAGCAGCTTGGCAGAGCAGGATGGCTACACCTTC	CASSLAEQDGYTF
NA	NA	TRBJ1-2	TRBV6-1	TGTGCCAGCAGACAGGTTATCTATGGCTACACCTTC	CASRQVIYGYTF
NA	once	TRBJ1-1	TRBV21-1	TGTGCCAGCCACACGGGGGGGCCCACTGAAGCTTTCTTT	CASHTGGPTEAFF
NA	NA	TRBJ2-6	TRBV7-6	TGTGCCAGCAGCCCCGGGGGTACTGGGGCCAACGTCCTGACTTTC	CASSPGGTGANVLTF